The 23 T cell receptor beta chains reported below all come from one sample, sequenced in a study of T-cell reconstitution after alpha-beta-depleted transplantation in children. Preparing the TCRbeta library involved the use of unique molecular identifiers. TCRdb processed the PCR reads anew with MiXCR; each CDR3 protein has one entry. The table records roughly 400,000 distinct CDR3 sequences, around 20% of them present only once. Specimen: PBMCs from the stem cell graft donor, collected from the stem cell graft. All receptors come from a human donor who donated a stem cell graft to a child with acute myeloid leukemia.

For this clonotype: Mismatch with germline at one junction end may stem from a read error. The genes are TRBV2 and TRBJ2-1; 10 nucleotides match TRBD2. This CDR3 comprises 15 residues. CDR1 and CDR2 (germline): SNHLY, FYNNEI. CDR3 bases: TGTGCCAGCAGCGAAGGCCTAGCGGGAGACAATGAGCAGTTCTTC. Its protein product is CASSEGLAGDNEQFF. The whole variable domain, filled in from reference TRBV2 and TRBJ2-1, reads EPEVTQTPSHQVTQMGQEVILRCVPISNHLYFYWYRQILGQKVEFLVSFYNNEISEKSEIFDDQFSVERPDGSNFTLKIRSTKLEDSAMYFCASSEGLAGDNEQFFGPGTRLTVL.

This clonotype was observed at least ten times. The chain uses TRBV10-3 and TRBJ2-7; D is possibly TRBD1 (5 bases). V was pared by 2 bases and J by 1 base, with 9 bases between. CDR3 size: 14 residues. Germline V gene lookup returns CDR1 ENHRY and CDR2 SYGVKD. The CDR3 reads CAISETGQSYEQYF. CDR3 coding DNA: TGTGCCATCAGTGAGACAGGCCAATCCTACGAGCAGTACTTC.

This clonotype turned up a few times. The CDR3, as DNA: TGCAGTGCTAGAGGGGACAGGGAGTTGAAGGGCTACACCTTC. Translated: CSARGDRELKGYTF. The chain carries TRBV20-1 and TRBJ1-2, with 9 bases identical to TRBD1. The CDR3 has 14 residues. Germline assignment: CDR1 DFQATT and CDR2 SNEGSKA (reference sequence). V lost 1 base and J lost 8; bases outside the gene matches: 8.

This clonotype was seen a handful of times. J is TRBJ2-3 and V is TRBV21-1; the D call TRBD2 from the table was never checked on the DNA. TRBV21-1 is labeled a pseudogene. CDR3 size: 17 residues. The CDR3 reads CASSKGLMSGSADTQYF. CDR3 bases: TGTGCCAGCAGCAAAGGGCTGATGAGCGGGAGCGCAGATACGCAGTATTTT.

This clonotype showed up just a few times. This rearrangement joins TRBV3-1 to TRBJ2-7; 8 nucleotides agree with TRBD2. J was trimmed by 2 bases and V by 0 bases; bases with no gene match: 6. The CDR3 loop spans 16 amino acids. Looked up from germline, CDR1 is LGHDT and CDR2 is YNNKEL (reference sequence). As DNA, the CDR3 is TGTGCCAGCAGCCAAGAGGTGTTAGCGGGACCCTACGAGCAGTACTTC. Translated: CASSQEVLAGPYEQYF.

The genes are TRBV7-8 and TRBJ2-3; 12 nucleotides match TRBD2. Germline trimming cut 5 bases from V and 0 bases from J; bases unmatched to any gene: 9. This CDR3 contains 18 residues. Per the germline V gene, CDR1 is SGHVS and CDR2 is FQNEAQ. CDR3 sequence (DNA): TGTGCCAGCAGCCCCCTAGCGGGAGGGAGTCCTAGCACAGATACGCAGTATTTT. Its protein product is CASSPLAGGSPSTDTQYF.

The J gene is TRBJ2-7, the V gene TRBV5-1, with 12 bases lining up with TRBD1. CDR1 SGHRS and CDR2 YFSETQ come from the germline V gene. The CDR3 extends over 15 amino acids. V shed 1 base, J shed 7 bases, and the junction held 6 bases outside the gene matches. The CDR3 coding sequence is TGCGCCAGCAGCTTGCCGGGACAGGGGGCGAGAGAGCAGTACTTC. It specifies CASSLPGQGAREQYF.

The chain uses TRBV5-1 and TRBJ2-5; TRBD1 might be the D (5 bases). V shed 0 bases and J shed 4 bases, with 10 bases lying between them. CDR3 length equals 14 residues. Germline assignment: CDR1 SGHRS and CDR2 YFSETQ. For the CDR3, the DNA is TGCGCCAGCAGCTTGGACAAGGGGCGAGAGACCCAGTACTTC. It specifies CASSLDKGRETQYF. Together with reference TRBV5-1 and TRBJ2-5, the CDR3 gives the full variable domain: KAGVTQTPRYLIKTRGQQVTLSCSPISGHRSVSWYQQTPGQGLQFLFEYFSETQRNKGNFPGRFSGRQFSNSRSEMNVSTLELGDSALYLCASSLDKGRETQYFGPGTRLLVL.

This clonotype has only a few counts. The genes are TRBV28 and TRBJ1-2; possible D gene TRBD1, 5 bases. CDR1 is MDHEN, CDR2 SYDVKM, per germline. Between the trimmed V and J ends, which lost 4 bases and 8 bases, there was a span of 20 bases. This CDR3 contains 15 residues. CDR3 amino acids: CASSSGGTAGGGYTF. The CDR3 DNA sequence: TGTGCCAGCAGTTCGGGTGGGACCGCCGGTGGCGGCTACACCTTC.

This clonotype was detected only a few times. The V call is TRBV24-1, the J call TRBJ2-1, with 11 positions matching TRBD1. The CDR3 extends over 13 amino acids. Per the germline V gene, CDR1 is KGHDR and CDR2 is SFDVKD. Unmatched junction bases numbered 4, after V lost 7 bases and J lost 9 bases. This chain's CDR3 is CATRGQGEGEQFF. In DNA form, the CDR3 reads TGTGCCACCAGGGGACAGGGGGAGGGTGAGCAGTTCTTC.

The rearrangement links TRBV5-1 to TRBJ2-5; no firm D call. The germline V and J ends were trimmed by 0 bases and 2 bases, with 11 bases remaining between them. The CDR3 sequence is 15 residues long. Germline CDR1 is SGHRS and CDR2 is YFSETQ. Here the CDR3 reads CASSLEGLVQETQYF. The DNA for the CDR3 is TGCGCCAGCAGCTTGGAGGGATTGGTACAAGAGACCCAGTACTTC.

This clonotype was observed a handful of times. The DNA of the CDR3 is TGCAGTGCTAGGCCCGATGCCTACAATGAGCAGTTCTTC. It codes for CSARPDAYNEQFF. The V gene is TRBV20-1, the J gene TRBJ2-1; no clear D. In germline, CDR1 is DFQATT, CDR2 SNEGSKA (reference sequence). With 3 bases removed from V and 2 bases from J, the gap between germline ends came to 8 bases. The CDR3 contains 13 residues.

This chain connects TRBV12-3 or TRBV12-4 to TRBJ2-5; 8 nucleotides line up with TRBD1. The CDR3 runs 15 residues. V shed 6 bases and J 1 base; nucleotides not matched to a gene: 7. CDR3 sequence (DNA): TGTGCCAGCAGGCCCGGGACAGGCACCCAAGAGACCCAGTACTTC. Its translation is CASRPGTGTQETQYF.

This clonotype was found many times. The gene calls are TRBV6-5 and TRBJ1-2, with D possibly TRBD1 on 6 matching bases. The CDR3 spans 14 residues. Germline CDR1 MNHEY, CDR2 SVGAGI. The V end lost 4 bases, the J end lost 6 bases, and 15 bases lay between the germline ends. The CDR3 here is CASSSTGLRDGYTF. The CDR3 DNA follows: TGTGCCAGCAGTTCCACAGGGTTACGGGATGGCTACACCTTC.

This clonotype has a handful of counts. V usage is TRBV15 and J usage is TRBJ1-5; no clear D. The CDR3 length is 10 residues. Germline V gene sequence: CDR1 LNHNV, CDR2 YYDKDF (reference sequence). With 8 bases removed from V and 7 bases from J, the gap between germline ends came to 6 bases. CDR3 sequence reads: CATGEQPQHF. CDR3 DNA sequence: TGTGCCACCGGGGAACAGCCCCAGCATTTT. The whole variable domain, remainder taken from reference TRBV15 and TRBJ1-5, is DAMVIQNPRYQVTQFGKPVTLSCSQTLNHNVMYWYQQKSSQAPKLLFHYYDKDFNNEADTPDNFQSRRPNTSFCFLDIRSPGLGDTAMYLCATGEQPQHFGDGTRLSIL.

This sequence joins TRBV29-1 and TRBJ2-7, with a possible D match to TRBD2 (6 bases). The CDR3 sequence is 12 residues long. From germline, CDR1 is SQVTM and CDR2 ANQGSEA. Trimming removed 4 bases at V and 5 bases at J, with 12 bases between. CDR3 bases: TGCAGCGTTGCGCGGGGCGGCCACGAGCAGTACTTC. The encoded protein is CSVARGGHEQYF.

This clonotype was seen a few times. The rearrangement uses TRBV10-3 and TRBJ2-2, with no clear D. The V and J ends lost 8 bases and 0 bases respectively, with 10 bases between them. The CDR3 runs 14 residues. Germline CDR1 ENHRY, CDR2 SYGVKD. CDR3 sequence reads: CAISEYANTGELFF. DNA of the CDR3: TGTGCCATCTCTGAGTACGCGAACACCGGGGAGCTGTTTTTT.

This rearrangement joins TRBV29-1 to TRBJ1-5, with 7 bases fitting TRBD1. The J segment lost 2 bases and the V segment lost 7 bases, leaving 5 bases of the junction unmatched. Per germline, CDR1 SQVTM and CDR2 ANQGSEA. CDR3 size: 13 residues. In DNA, the CDR3 is TGCAGCGCCCGTACAGGGGGCAATCAGCCCCAGCATTTT. Residues: CSARTGGNQPQHF.

The J gene is TRBJ2-1, the V gene TRBV21-1; the table names TRBD1, a call not compared with the DNA. TRBV21-1 is a known pseudogene. There are 15 residues in the CDR3. The CDR3 spells CASSKAPGGNNEQFF. The CDR3 nucleotides are TGTGCCAGCAGCAAAGCACCCGGTGGGAACAATGAGCAGTTCTTC.

This rearrangement joins TRBV12-3 or TRBV12-4 to TRBJ2-5; 8 positions match TRBD1. V was clipped by 6 bases and J by 5 bases; unmatched bases: 8. This CDR3 is built from 14 residues. The CDR3 DNA reads TGTGCCAGCAGCCCGGGACAGGCGGGTGAGACCCAGTACTTC. Protein: CASSPGQAGETQYF.

The sample holds a few counts of this clonotype. The chain is built from TRBV20-1 and TRBJ2-3; 13 positions match TRBD2. The CDR3 spans 16 residues. Trimming removed 4 bases from V and 2 bases from J; junction bases left unmatched: 6. The germline V gene has CDR1 DFQATT and CDR2 SNEGSKA (reference sequence). The CDR3 coding sequence is TGCAGTGCTACTTCAGGACTAGCGGGAGCCACAGATACGCAGTATTTT. It is translated as CSATSGLAGATDTQYF.

This clonotype has ten or more counts. V gene TRBV29-1 combines with J gene TRBJ2-1; 9 bases line up with TRBD2. V dropped 7 bases and J dropped 4; count of bases not matched to a gene: 2. CDR1 SQVTM and CDR2 ANQGSEA come from the germline V gene. CDR3 length: 12 residues. CDR3 residues: CSGTSAYNEQFF. CDR3 DNA sequence: TGCAGCGGGACTAGCGCGTACAATGAGCAGTTCTTC.

V and J are TRBV12-3 or TRBV12-4 and TRBJ2-3; 8 bases line up with TRBD2. J lost 5 bases, V lost 10 bases, and 11 bases had no gene match. This CDR3 comprises 14 residues. The CDR3 region is CATCLREGGDTQYF. CDR3 bases: TGTGCCACCTGCTTACGGGAGGGTGGAGATACGCAGTATTTT.